The next 32 T cell receptor beta chains were all read from a single sample in a study of T-cell reconstitution after alpha-beta-depleted transplantation in children. For TCRbeta, the library was prepared with unique molecular identifiers. TCRdb reprocessed the PCR reads via MiXCR and lists one record per CDR3 protein. The sample has about 420,000 distinct CDR3 sequences, 15% to 20% seen once. Sample: PBMCs, mostly from graft donor cells, taken 360 days after TCRalphabeta/CD19-depleted stem cell transplant. These receptors came from a boy in the first two years of life who had a stem cell transplant for Wiskott-Aldrich syndrome, so the T cells may come from the graft donor.

The table lists this clonotype with a few counts. This chain connects TRBV7-9 to TRBJ2-1, with a weak D call TRBD1 (6 bases). Trimming left V 5 bases short and J 10 bases short, with 12 bases between. CDR1 is SEHNR, CDR2 FQNEAQ, per germline (reference sequence). The CDR3 has 12 amino acids. CDR3 amino acids: CASSPTGTEQFF. The CDR3 DNA reads TGTGCCAGCAGCCCGACCGGGACAGAGCAGTTCTTC.

The J gene is TRBJ2-7, the V gene TRBV11-2; 10 bases map to TRBD1. Trimming at V came to 5 bases and at J to 3 bases, leaving 13 bases not matched to a gene. Germline lookup yields CDR1 SGHAT and CDR2 FQNNGV. The CDR3 loop spans 17 amino acids. CDR3 in amino acids: CASSNKVPRTGGYEQYF. DNA of the CDR3: TGTGCCAGCAGCAATAAGGTCCCCCGGACAGGGGGCTACGAGCAGTACTTC.

This clonotype was detected a few times. The chain carries TRBV24-1 and TRBJ2-1; D unclear. CDR1 is KGHDR, CDR2 SFDVKD, per germline. V was pared by 2 bases and J by 7 bases, with 8 bases between. The CDR3 totals 13 residues. CDR3 loop: CATSDYRENEQFF. In DNA form, the CDR3 reads TGTGCCACCAGTGATTATAGGGAAAATGAGCAGTTCTTC.

The chain carries TRBV11-1 and TRBJ2-6, with 8 bases fitting TRBD1. The CDR3 contains 18 residues. With V trimmed by 5 bases and J by 0 bases, 9 bases remained unmatched. Germline values: CDR1 SGHAT, CDR2 FQDESV (reference sequence). The CDR3 reads CASSKRQGTSSGANVLTF. In nucleotides, the CDR3 is TGTGCCAGCAGCAAAAGACAGGGGACCAGCTCTGGGGCCAACGTCCTGACTTTC.

The J gene is TRBJ2-7, the V gene TRBV2, with 7 positions matching TRBD1. The ends lost 5 bases at V and 3 bases at J; junction bases unmatched: 4. This CDR3 region has 13 residues. In germline, CDR1 is SNHLY, CDR2 FYNNEI. The CDR3 protein is CASSPTGLYEQYF. The CDR3, as DNA: TGTGCCAGCAGTCCGACAGGGCTCTACGAGCAGTACTTC.

This clonotype has only a few counts. CDR3 sequence (DNA): TGCAGCGTTGTAGGGGTATCGGGTGAGCAGTTCTTC. Its translation is CSVVGVSGEQFF. The rearrangement links TRBV29-1 to TRBJ2-1, with D possibly TRBD1 on 5 matching bases. V shed 4 bases and J shed 9 bases, with 13 bases lying between them. The CDR3 length is 12 residues. The germline CDR1 and CDR2 sequences are SQVTM and ANQGSEA.

There are many counts of this clonotype. The genes are TRBV9 and TRBJ2-3; the D is unclear. The CDR3 consists of 12 residues. V was cut by 0 bases and J by 2 bases, with 1 base left in between. Germline lookup yields CDR1 SGDLS and CDR2 YYNGEE. CDR3 DNA: TGTGCCAGCAGCGTAGACACAGATACGCAGTATTTT. This sequence encodes CASSVDTDTQYF.

The chain employs TRBV18 and TRBJ1-6; the D is unclear. This CDR3 region has 14 residues. CDR1 is KGHSH, CDR2 LQKENI, per germline. V was clipped by 2 bases and J by 7 bases, with 9 bases between them. Written as DNA, the CDR3 is TGTGCCAGCTCACCAAGGGTCGAGAATTCACCCCTCCACTTT. It yields the protein CASSPRVENSPLHF.

The chain is built from TRBV7-2 and TRBJ2-5; maybe TRBD2 (6 bases). This CDR3 is built from 15 residues. V shed 2 bases and J shed 7 bases, with 17 bases lying between them. Germline V gives CDR1 SGHTA, CDR2 FQGNSA. CDR3 DNA sequence: TGTGCCAGCAGCTTAAAGGCATGGCTGGGAGGGACCCAGTACTTC. Its translation: CASSLKAWLGGTQYF.

This clonotype showed up just a few times. This sequence joins TRBV20-1 and TRBJ2-5, with a tentative D call TRBD1 (5 bases). Trimming removed 5 bases from V and 5 bases from J, with 15 bases in between. This CDR3 has 13 amino acids. CDR1 and CDR2 from the germline V gene are DFQATT and SNEGSKA (reference sequence). The DNA of the CDR3 is TGCAGTGCTGGGGCACAAAAGAGGGAGACCCAGTACTTC. Protein product: CSAGAQKRETQYF.

CDR3 residues: CASSSIGRLNTGELFF. CDR3 coding DNA: TGTGCCAGCAGTTCTATTGGACGGCTGAACACCGGGGAGCTGTTTTTT. This chain connects TRBV7-9 to TRBJ2-2; D not certain. V lost 6 bases and J 1 base, leaving 15 bases between the germline ends. CDR3 length equals 16 residues. Germline V CDR1 and CDR2: SEHNR, FQNEAQ (reference sequence).

There are many counts of this clonotype. The chain has TRBV20-1 and TRBJ2-3, with 7 positions matching TRBD2. Germline CDR1 reads DFQATT; CDR2 reads SNEGSKA (reference sequence). The CDR3 contains 15 residues. With 4 bases clipped from V and 0 bases from J, the junction kept 7 bases outside the gene matches. CDR3 sequence: CSATSSGTSTDTQYF. CDR3 coding DNA: TGCAGTGCTACGTCTAGCGGTACTAGCACAGATACGCAGTATTTT.

The V call is TRBV18, the J call TRBJ1-1; D is ambiguous. The V gene lost 4 bases and the J gene lost 0 bases, with 6 bases spanning the gap. The CDR3 length is 13 residues. Germline assignment: CDR1 KGHSH and CDR2 LQKENI. CDR3 in DNA: TGTGCCAGCTCACGCACGATGAACACTGAAGCTTTCTTT. This sequence encodes CASSRTMNTEAFF.

This clonotype came up many times. The gene calls are TRBV15 and TRBJ2-1; the match to TRBD2 covers 8 bases. Germline assignment: CDR1 LNHNV and CDR2 YYDKDF (reference sequence). The junction had 4 bases not matched to a gene; V was cut back by 6 bases and J by 3 bases. The CDR3 has 14 amino acids. CDR3 nucleotide sequence: TGTGCCACCAGGGTCGGGGGGGTCTACAATGAGCAGTTCTTC. Protein: CATRVGGVYNEQFF.

The J gene is TRBJ1-2, the V gene TRBV20-1; D gene uncertain. Germline V gives CDR1 DFQATT, CDR2 SNEGSKA (reference sequence). The CDR3 consists of 13 residues. Trimming removed 6 bases at V and 0 bases at J, with 11 bases between. For the CDR3, the DNA is TGCAGTGCCCGAGCCGCTGCTAACTATGGCTACACCTTC. Its translation is CSARAAANYGYTF.

This clonotype was seen a few times. The chain combines TRBV5-1 with TRBJ2-7; D perhaps matches TRBD1 (6 bases). Germline V gene lookup returns CDR1 SGHRS and CDR2 YFSETQ. V was cut by 5 bases and J by 7 bases, with 22 bases left in between. The CDR3 runs 15 residues. In DNA, the CDR3 is TGCGCCAGCAGGGTAGGGGGAAAATCTTTCGGGGAGCAGTACTTC. Translation gives CASRVGGKSFGEQYF.

This clonotype was seen repeatedly, ten times or more. The V call is TRBV24-1, the J call TRBJ2-3, with D possibly being TRBD2 (6 bases). Looked up from germline, CDR1 is KGHDR and CDR2 is SFDVKD. The length of the CDR3 is 15 residues. V shed 3 bases and J shed 4 bases, with 13 bases lying between them. For the CDR3, the DNA is TGTGCCACCAGTGATCCAAGGGACTTTGCAGATACGCAGTATTTT. It encodes CATSDPRDFADTQYF.

A few counts support this clonotype. The chain has TRBV2 and TRBJ2-4, with 8 bases that match TRBD2. V was pared by 4 bases and J by 8 bases, with 10 bases of the junction left unmatched. Germline loops: CDR1 SNHLY, CDR2 FYNNEI. The CDR3 extends over 15 amino acids. The CDR3 here is CASSVGAGVGDIQYF. The CDR3 DNA reads TGTGCCAGCAGTGTGGGAGCGGGAGTCGGTGACATTCAGTACTTC.

The chain recombines TRBV5-1 with TRBJ2-6; D ambiguous. CDR3 length: 17 residues. Germline assignment: CDR1 SGHRS and CDR2 YFSETQ. The V end lost 0 bases, the J end lost 2 bases, and 12 bases lay between the germline ends. The CDR3 protein is CASSLGGSLTGANVLTF. CDR3 nucleotide sequence: TGCGCCAGCAGCTTGGGGGGATCCCTGACTGGGGCCAACGTCCTGACTTTC.

The chain links TRBV6-5 to TRBJ1-5; no clear D gene. V was shortened by 2 bases and J by 8 bases, with 13 bases between the two germline ends. Germline CDR1 MNHEY, CDR2 SVGAGI. This CDR3 contains 14 residues. CDR3: CASSYGIGMEPQHF. CDR3 nucleotides: TGTGCCAGCAGTTACGGAATAGGGATGGAGCCCCAGCATTTT.

This clonotype was counted many times. The chain uses TRBV12-3 or TRBV12-4 and TRBJ2-6; no definite D call. CDR3 length equals 14 residues. V was shortened by 8 bases and J by 1 base, with 9 bases between the two germline ends. In nucleotides, the CDR3 is TGTGCCAGCTCCTTGGTGTCTGGGGCCAACGTCCTGACTTTC. It specifies CASSLVSGANVLTF.

This clonotype came up many times. This rearrangement joins TRBV3-1 to TRBJ2-7; D gene unclear. V lost 3 bases and J lost 4, with 7 bases in between. The CDR3 has 12 amino acids. From germline, CDR1 is LGHDT and CDR2 YNNKEL (reference sequence). CDR3 in amino acids: CASSQDFYEQYF. Written as DNA, the CDR3 is TGTGCCAGCAGCCAGGATTTTTACGAGCAGTACTTC.

This clonotype has just a few counts. The rearrangement links TRBV3-1 to TRBJ2-5; TRBD2 might be the D (5 bases). From germline, CDR1 is LGHDT and CDR2 YNNKEL (reference sequence). The CDR3 runs to 17 residues. V lost 0 bases to trimming and J lost 6 bases, with 20 bases between them. The CDR3 region has the DNA TGTGCCAGCAGCCAAGATATGCTAGGTTACGGGGTGAAGACCCAGTACTTC. Amino acid sequence: CASSQDMLGYGVKTQYF.

V usage is TRBV24-1 and J usage is TRBJ1-2; tentative D call: TRBD1 (6 bases). Germline V gives CDR1 KGHDR, CDR2 SFDVKD. V dropped 2 bases and J dropped 0 bases, with 15 bases sitting between them. The CDR3 covers 17 residues. The CDR3 nucleotides are TGTGCCACCAGTGATTCAACGTTGGGGACACCTAACTATGGCTACACCTTC. Translated, it gives CATSDSTLGTPNYGYTF.

The V and J genes are TRBV20-1 and TRBJ2-7; D perhaps matches TRBD1 (8 bases). V was shortened by 3 bases and J by 3 bases, with 12 bases between the two germline ends. CDR3 length: 13 residues. The germline V gene has CDR1 DFQATT and CDR2 SNEGSKA (reference sequence). The CDR3 sequence is CSARNRGGYEQYF. The CDR3 DNA follows: TGCAGTGCTAGGAACAGGGGGGGCTACGAGCAGTACTTC.

This sequence joins TRBV19 and TRBJ2-7, with D possibly being TRBD1 (5 bases). The CDR3 extends over 14 amino acids. The V and J ends lost 3 bases and 1 base respectively, with 10 bases between them. Germline assignment: CDR1 LNHDA and CDR2 SQIVND (reference sequence). The CDR3 DNA reads TGTGCCAGTAGTATTCAGGGTCATTCCTACGAGCAGTACTTC. As protein: CASSIQGHSYEQYF.

The V call is TRBV5-6, the J call TRBJ2-2; TRBD1 matches 7 bases. CDR1 and CDR2 (germline): SGHDT, YYEEEE. J lost 0 bases, V lost 3 bases, and 14 bases had no gene match. CDR3 length: 19 residues. The chain's CDR3 is CASSSGTALLLANTGELFF. The CDR3 bases are TGTGCCAGCAGCTCCGGGACAGCGCTACTATTGGCGAACACCGGGGAGCTGTTTTTT.

This clonotype showed up just a few times. CDR3 sequence reads: CASREEVQETQYF. CDR3 sequence (DNA): TGTGCCAGCAGGGAGGAGGTTCAAGAGACCCAGTACTTC. The chain carries TRBV5-4 and TRBJ2-5, with a weak D call TRBD2 (5 bases). Germline CDR1 and CDR2: SGHNT and YYREEE (reference sequence). This CDR3 has 13 amino acids. V dropped 5 bases and J dropped 2 bases, with 10 bases sitting between them.

J is TRBJ1-1 and V is TRBV5-1, with D possibly TRBD1 on 6 matching bases. Trimming took 4 bases from V and 4 from J, leaving 11 bases between them. The germline gives CDR1 SGHRS, CDR2 YFSETQ. This CDR3 has 13 residues. The CDR3 coding sequence is TGCGCCAGCAGCCCACAGGGTTTCACTGAAGCTTTCTTT. Protein product: CASSPQGFTEAFF. Looking up the rest from reference TRBV5-1 and TRBJ1-1 gives the full variable domain: KAGVTQTPRYLIKTRGQQVTLSCSPISGHRSVSWYQQTPGQGLQFLFEYFSETQRNKGNFPGRFSGRQFSNSRSEMNVSTLELGDSALYLCASSPQGFTEAFFGQGTRLTVV.

J is TRBJ2-4 and V is TRBV2; 7 bases are shared with TRBD1. Germline CDR1 reads SNHLY; CDR2 reads FYNNEI. Trimming took 0 bases from V and 4 from J; bases not matched to a gene: 6. CDR3 length equals 16 residues. CDR3 coding DNA: TGTGCCAGCAGTGAAGCGCTTCGACAGGGAAAAAACATTCAGTACTTC. Translated, it gives CASSEALRQGKNIQYF.

The chain combines TRBV28 with TRBJ2-6; D is unresolved. V shed 8 bases and J shed 4 bases, with 6 bases lying between them. The germline V gene has CDR1 MDHEN and CDR2 SYDVKM. The CDR3 consists of 12 residues. The CDR3 spells CASVSGANVLTF. The CDR3 nucleotides read TGTGCCAGCGTCTCGGGGGCCAACGTCCTGACTTTC.

This clonotype was seen at least ten times. This chain links TRBV27 with TRBJ2-1; a possible D gene is TRBD2 (6 bases). CDR1 is MNHEY and CDR2 is SMNVEV in the germline V gene (reference sequence). V lost 4 bases to trimming and J lost 6 bases, with 13 bases between them. The CDR3 has 14 residues. As DNA, the CDR3 is TGTGCCAGCAGTTCTACCGGGAGACTCAATGAGCAGTTCTTC. Protein product: CASSSTGRLNEQFF.